This TCR beta chain was sequenced for a study of technical replicates of blood from a few donors. The CDR3 has 11 residues. Trimming took off 8 bases at V and 8 bases at J, with 10 bases between the two ends. The germline V gene has CDR1 MNHEY and CDR2 SMNVEV (reference sequence). Sequencing was performed with immunoSEQ multiplex PCR; in TCRdb, only in-frame clones are kept and a portion is missing. The data show 75,000 to 95,000 clones, about nine tenths seen once. Source material: T cells isolated from PBMCs. This sequence originates from a human donor in good health. This chain connects TRBV27 to TRBJ2-1; possible D gene TRBD1, 5 bases. The CDR3 loop reads CASRWGHEQFF. The CDR3 region has the DNA TGTGCCAGCCGGTGGGGCCATGAGCAGTTCTTC.